These T cell receptor beta chains were read from a single sample in a study of T cell responses to AZD1222 COVID-19 vaccine. Profiling relied on immunoSEQ multiplex PCR, and the TCRdb table lists in-frame clones only, not all of them. The sample lists about 77,000 clones; roughly 90% were seen once. The sample here was peripheral blood, taken 28 days after the second AZD1222 dose. The receptor set was obtained from an adult who received the AZD1222 COVID-19 vaccine. Both conserved end residues are part of each CDR3. The D gene is left open where the match is weak. Some rows have no size entry. The others give once, few or many, or a class for an expanded clone.

CDR3 length	D gene	V gene	clone size	J gene	CDR3 DNA	CDR3 protein
15	-	TRBV19	-	TRBJ1-3	TGTGCCAGTATTGTGGGAAGAAGCTCTGGAAACACCATATATTTT	CASIVGRSSGNTIYF
14	-	TRBV30	-	TRBJ2-2	TGTGCCTGGAGTGGGCGGTCGCGCACCGGGGAGCTGTTTTTT	CAWSGRSRTGELFF
14	-	TRBV5-1	-	TRBJ2-7	TGCGCCAGCAGCTTATACGGACAGATCTACGAGCAGTACTTC	CASSLYGQIYEQYF
14	-	TRBV6-2/TRBV6-3	-	TRBJ2-5	TGTGCCAGCAGTCGGACGGCCCGGGAAGGGACCCAGTACTTC	CASSRTAREGTQYF
10	-	TRBV28	-	TRBJ1-1	TGTGCCAGCAGTAGACGCGGAGCTTTCTTT	CASSRRGAFF
16	-	TRBV7-2	-	TRBJ1-5	TGTGCCAGCAGCTTATACGGGCCAAAGAGCAATCAGCCCCAGCATTTT	CASSLYGPKSNQPQHF
13	TRBD1	TRBV14	-	TRBJ1-2	TGTGCCAGCAGTCTAACAGGGGACTATGGCTACACCTTC	CASSLTGDYGYTF
12	-	TRBV7-9	-	TRBJ2-7	TGTGCCAGCAGCTTCTCGCGAAGCGAGCAGTACTTC	CASSFSRSEQYF
15	-	TRBV7-2	-	TRBJ2-1	TGTGCCAGCAGCTTATCCGGTTTCTCCTACAATGAGCAGTTCTTC	CASSLSGFSYNEQFF
16	TRBD1	TRBV3-1/TRBV3-2	-	TRBJ1-6	TGTGCCAGCAGCCAGGGGGGACAGGGAGGTAATTCACCCCTCCACTTT	CASSQGGQGGNSPLHF
13	-	TRBV19	-	TRBJ1-2	TGTGCCAGTTCCCCCGGGGTGGGCTATGGCTACACCTTC	CASSPGVGYGYTF
15	TRBD2	TRBV18	-	TRBJ2-7	TGTGCCAGCTCACCGTGGCGGGAGTCATCCGCCGGGCAGTACTTC	CASSPWRESSAGQYF
17	TRBD2	TRBV5-1	-	TRBJ2-3	TGCGCCAGCAGCTTACTAGCGGGAGGGCCTAGCACAGATACGCAGTATTTT	CASSLLAGGPSTDTQYF
14	-	TRBV4-3	-	TRBJ1-3	TGCGCCAGCAGCCGGACGGACTCTGGAAACACCATATATTTT	CASSRTDSGNTIYF
16	-	TRBV5-5	-	TRBJ2-3	TGTGCCAGCAGCTTGGCCGGGGGGCCGAGCACAGATACGCAGTATTTT	CASSLAGGPSTDTQYF
15	-	TRBV24-1	-	TRBJ1-5	TGTGCCACCAGTGACCCCGCAGGGGCCGGTCAGCCCCAGCATTTT	CATSDPAGAGQPQHF
16	-	TRBV4-2	once	TRBJ2-6	TGTGCCAGCACCTCAGGGGGGGCGACTGGGGCCAACGTCCTGACTTTC	CASTSGGATGANVLTF
14	-	TRBV2	-	TRBJ2-1	TGTGCCAGCATGTATGAACCTTCCTACAATGAGCAGTTCTTC	CASMYEPSYNEQFF
15	TRBD1	TRBV5-1	-	TRBJ1-5	TGCGCCAGCAGCCCCGGGACAGGGGTTGGGCAGCCCCAGCATTTT	CASSPGTGVGQPQHF
15	-	TRBV7-6	-	TRBJ2-3	TGTGCCAGCAGCTTAGCGCCCGAGGGGACAGATACGCAGTATTTT	CASSLAPEGTDTQYF
17	-	TRBV5-6	-	TRBJ1-5	TGTGCCAGCAGCCAGAGGGGCCAGTACTATAGCAATCAGCCCCAGCATTTT	CASSQRGQYYSNQPQHF
15	TRBD2	TRBV11-1	once	TRBJ2-1	TGTGCCAGCAGCTTATGGCGGGAGGGTTACAATGAGCAGTTCTTC	CASSLWREGYNEQFF
12	-	TRBV12-3/TRBV12-4	-	TRBJ1-1	TGTGCCAGCAGTTTGGGGAACACTGAAGCTTTCTTT	CASSLGNTEAFF
12	TRBD1	TRBV30	-	TRBJ1-2	TGTGCCTGGAGGGGACAGAGCTATGGCTACACCTTC	CAWRGQSYGYTF
17	-	TRBV25-1	-	TRBJ2-3	TGTGCCAGCAGTGAAGTCAGTCCAGGTGGCGGCACAGATACGCAGTATTTT	CASSEVSPGGGTDTQYF
12	-	TRBV2	-	TRBJ2-7	TGTGCCAGCAGGGGGCGGGCCTACGAGCAGTACTTC	CASRGRAYEQYF
15	TRBD2	TRBV2	-	TRBJ2-3	TGTGCCAGCCCGGGACTAGCGGGACCCACAGATACGCAGTATTTT	CASPGLAGPTDTQYF
17	-	TRBV7-8	-	TRBJ2-3	TGTGCCAGCAGCCTTCGGGACTCTAGGTCGGGTTCAGATACGCAGTATTTT	CASSLRDSRSGSDTQYF
15	-	TRBV28	once	TRBJ1-5	TGTGCCAGCAGTAATGGACAGCTAAGGGATCAGCCCCAGCATTTT	CASSNGQLRDQPQHF
16	-	TRBV5-1	-	TRBJ2-2	TGCGCCAGCAGCCCCCGACAGGCATCGAACACCGGGGAGCTGTTTTTT	CASSPRQASNTGELFF
11	TRBD2	TRBV6-1	-	TRBJ2-3	TGTGCCAGCAGTTACAGTAGCGGGATAAATTTT	CASSYSSGINF
13	-	TRBV18	-	TRBJ2-5	TGTGCCAGCTCAGTACAGGGTAGAGAGACCCAGTACTTC	CASSVQGRETQYF
15	TRBD2	TRBV20-1	-	TRBJ2-3	TGCAGTGCTAGTTCCCAGCGGGAGAGCACAGATACGCAGTATTTT	CSASSQRESTDTQYF
18	-	TRBV11-2	-	TRBJ1-2	TGTGCCAGCAGCCAACCTATAGGGGGGAGTGGTGGTAACTATGGCTACACCTTC	CASSQPIGGSGGNYGYTF
15	-	TRBV14	-	TRBJ2-2	TGTGCCAGCAGCCACCCGGGACTGAGCACCGGGGAGCTGTTTTTT	CASSHPGLSTGELFF
16	TRBD2	TRBV2	-	TRBJ2-2	TGTGCCAGCAGGCCGGGACTAGCGGGAGGGGCCGGGGAGCTGTTTTTT	CASRPGLAGGAGELFF
16	-	TRBV5-1	-	TRBJ1-3	TGCGCCAGCAGCTTGAGGGCAGGGGCGGAAGGAAACACCATATATTTT	CASSLRAGAEGNTIYF
15	TRBD2	TRBV19	-	TRBJ2-2	TGTGCCAGTAGTCAGACTAGCGTGAACACCGGGGAGCTGTTTTTT	CASSQTSVNTGELFF
15	-	TRBV5-1	-	TRBJ2-1	TGCGCCAGCAGCCCAGGACCCCCGTCGTACAATGAGCAGTTCTTC	CASSPGPPSYNEQFF
16	-	TRBV7-9	once	TRBJ1-6	TGTGCCAGCAGCCCCAGGGAGGCTACCGATAATTCACCCCTCCACTTT	CASSPREATDNSPLHF
16	TRBD2	TRBV3-1/TRBV3-2	-	TRBJ2-1	TGTGCCAGCAGCACGCGAACTAGCGGGAGAACACGGGAGCAGTTCTTC	CASSTRTSGRTREQFF
14	-	TRBV18	-	TRBJ1-5	TGTGCCAGCTCAGAAGGGAATAGCAATCAGCCCCAGCATTTT	CASSEGNSNQPQHF
13	TRBD2	TRBV29-1	-	TRBJ2-5	TGCAGCGTTGCCAGCGGGAGGAGAGAGACCCAGTACTTC	CSVASGRRETQYF
14	-	TRBV2	-	TRBJ1-6	TGTGCCAGCAGTCGGACAGTTTATAATTCACCCCTCCACTTT	CASSRTVYNSPLHF
14	TRBD1	TRBV2	-	TRBJ1-2	TGTGCCAGCAGTGAACTCAGGGGGAACTATGGCTACACCTTC	CASSELRGNYGYTF
15	-	TRBV15	-	TRBJ1-3	TGTGCCACCAGCGGACGGATCGTCTCTGGAAACACCATATATTTT	CATSGRIVSGNTIYF
15	-	TRBV6-4	-	TRBJ1-2	TGTGCCAGCAGCGAGACGTCCCTCAAAGGCTATGGCTACACCTTC	CASSETSLKGYGYTF